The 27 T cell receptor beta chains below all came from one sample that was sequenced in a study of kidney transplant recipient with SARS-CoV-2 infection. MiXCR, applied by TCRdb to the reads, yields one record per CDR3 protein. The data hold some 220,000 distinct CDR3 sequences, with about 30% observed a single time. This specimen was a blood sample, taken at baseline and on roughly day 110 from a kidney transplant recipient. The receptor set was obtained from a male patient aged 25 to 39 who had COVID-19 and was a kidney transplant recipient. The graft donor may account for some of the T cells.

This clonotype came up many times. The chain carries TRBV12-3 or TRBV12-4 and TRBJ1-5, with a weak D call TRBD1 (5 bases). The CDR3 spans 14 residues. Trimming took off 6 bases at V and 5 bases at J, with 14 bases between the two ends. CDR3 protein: CASSPRGSDQPQHF. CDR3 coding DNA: TGTGCCAGCAGCCCACGGGGCAGCGATCAGCCCCAGCATTTT.

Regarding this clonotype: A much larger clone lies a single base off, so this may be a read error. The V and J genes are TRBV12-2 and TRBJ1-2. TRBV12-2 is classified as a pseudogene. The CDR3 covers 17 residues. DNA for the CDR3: TGTGCAAGTCGCGCCGCATGGACTCCACGAAAGACCTATGGCTACACCTTC. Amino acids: CASRAAWTPRKTYGYTF.

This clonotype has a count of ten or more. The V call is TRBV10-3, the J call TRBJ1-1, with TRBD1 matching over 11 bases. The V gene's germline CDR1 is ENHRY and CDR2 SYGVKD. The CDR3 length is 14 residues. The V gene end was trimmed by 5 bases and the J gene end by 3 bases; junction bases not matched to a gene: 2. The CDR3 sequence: CAISRGQGDTEAFF. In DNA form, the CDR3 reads TGTGCCATCAGTAGGGGACAGGGGGACACTGAAGCTTTCTTT.

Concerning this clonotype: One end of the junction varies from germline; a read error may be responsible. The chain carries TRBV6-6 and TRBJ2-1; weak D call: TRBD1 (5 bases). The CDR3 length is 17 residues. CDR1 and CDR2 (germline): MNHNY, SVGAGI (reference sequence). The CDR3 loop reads CASRQMSGPRAYNGQFF. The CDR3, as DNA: TGTGCCAGCAGGCAAATGTCAGGGCCTAGGGCCTACAATGGGCAGTTCTTC.

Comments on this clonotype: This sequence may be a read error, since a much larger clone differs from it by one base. CDR3 residues: CASSQERFWGRPGQFF. CDR3 bases: TGTGCCAGCAGCCAGGAAAGGTTCTGGGGGAGGCCAGGGCAGTTCTTC. This chain links TRBV3-1 with TRBJ2-1; D is possibly TRBD2 (6 bases). V was clipped by 3 bases and J by 12 bases, with 24 bases between them. The CDR3 totals 16 residues. Germline CDR1 reads LGHDT; CDR2 reads YNNKEL (reference sequence).

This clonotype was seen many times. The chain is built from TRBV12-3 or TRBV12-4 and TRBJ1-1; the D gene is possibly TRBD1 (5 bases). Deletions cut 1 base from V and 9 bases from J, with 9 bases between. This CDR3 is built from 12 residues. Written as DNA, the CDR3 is TGTGCCAGCAGTTTAGAGGGGACCAAAGCTTTCTTT. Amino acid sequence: CASSLEGTKAFF.

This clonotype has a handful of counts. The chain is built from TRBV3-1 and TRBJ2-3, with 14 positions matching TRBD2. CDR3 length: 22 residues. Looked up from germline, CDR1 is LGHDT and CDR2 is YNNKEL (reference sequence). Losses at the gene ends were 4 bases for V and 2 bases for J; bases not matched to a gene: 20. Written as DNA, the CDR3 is TGTGCCAGCAGCCTGTATTCCCCGGGACTAGCGGGAGTTTTAGGGGACACAGATACGCAGTATTTT. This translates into CASSLYSPGLAGVLGDTDTQYF.

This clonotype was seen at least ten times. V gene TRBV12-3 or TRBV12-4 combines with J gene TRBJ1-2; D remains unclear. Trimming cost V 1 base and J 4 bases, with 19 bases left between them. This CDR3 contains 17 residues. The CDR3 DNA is TGTGCCAGCAGTTTAGTAAACACAGCAGGAAAGACCTATGGCTACACCTTC. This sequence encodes CASSLVNTAGKTYGYTF.

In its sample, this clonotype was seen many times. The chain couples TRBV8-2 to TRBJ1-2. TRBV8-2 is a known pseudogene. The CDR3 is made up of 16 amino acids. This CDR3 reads CGSPLFDSRKTYGYTF. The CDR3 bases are TGTGGCAGTCCTCTGTTTGATAGCCGAAAGACCTATGGCTACACCTTC.

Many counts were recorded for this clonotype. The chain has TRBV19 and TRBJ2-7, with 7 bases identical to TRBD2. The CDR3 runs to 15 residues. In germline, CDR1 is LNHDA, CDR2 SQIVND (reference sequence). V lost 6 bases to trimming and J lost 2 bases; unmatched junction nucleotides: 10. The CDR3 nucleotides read TGTGCCAGTAGGGGGGTGGCTAGCGGTCCCTACGAGCAGTACTTC. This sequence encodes CASRGVASGPYEQYF.

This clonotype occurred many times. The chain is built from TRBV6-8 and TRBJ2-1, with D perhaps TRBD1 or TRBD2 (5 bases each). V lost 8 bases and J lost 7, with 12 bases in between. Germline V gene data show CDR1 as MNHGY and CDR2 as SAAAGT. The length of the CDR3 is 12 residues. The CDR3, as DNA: TGTGCCAGCTTGGGGGAAGGGAATGAGCAGTTCTTC. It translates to CASLGEGNEQFF.

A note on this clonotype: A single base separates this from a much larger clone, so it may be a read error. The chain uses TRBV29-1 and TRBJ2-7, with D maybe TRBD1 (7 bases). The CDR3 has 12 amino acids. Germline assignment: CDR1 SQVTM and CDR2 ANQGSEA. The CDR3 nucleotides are TGCAGCGCGCGGGACAGAGCCTACGAGCAGCACTTC. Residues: CSARDRAYEQHF.

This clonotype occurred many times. CDR3 sequence: CASSPGQGRNTYEQYF. Here the CDR3 DNA reads TGTGCCAGCAGCCCGGGACAGGGACGGAATACCTACGAGCAGTACTTC. The chain has TRBV3-1 and TRBJ2-7; the match to TRBD1 covers 9 bases. CDR3 length: 16 amino acids. Looked up from germline, CDR1 is LGHDT and CDR2 is YNNKEL (reference sequence). V dropped 4 bases and J dropped 2; count of bases not matched to a gene: 9.

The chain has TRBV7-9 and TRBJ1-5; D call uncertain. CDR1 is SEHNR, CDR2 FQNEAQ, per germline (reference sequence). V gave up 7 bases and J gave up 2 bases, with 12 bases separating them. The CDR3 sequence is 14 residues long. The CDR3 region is CASNPLRGNQPQHF. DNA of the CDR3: TGTGCCAGCAACCCCCTGAGGGGCAATCAGCCCCAGCATTTT.

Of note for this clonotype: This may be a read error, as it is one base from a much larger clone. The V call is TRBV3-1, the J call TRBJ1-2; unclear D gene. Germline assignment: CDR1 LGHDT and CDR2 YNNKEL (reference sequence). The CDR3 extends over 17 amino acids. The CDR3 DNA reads TGTGCCAGCAGCTGGTTTGACACCCTTCGAAAGACCTATGGCTGCACCTTC. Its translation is CASSWFDTLRKTYGCTF.

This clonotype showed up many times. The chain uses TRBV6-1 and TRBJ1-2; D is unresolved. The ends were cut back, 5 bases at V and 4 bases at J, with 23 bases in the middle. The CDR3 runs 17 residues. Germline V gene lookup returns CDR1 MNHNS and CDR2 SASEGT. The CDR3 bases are TGTGCCAGCAGTACGACTCACTCTATGCGAAAGACCTATGGCTACACCTTC. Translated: CASSTTHSMRKTYGYTF.

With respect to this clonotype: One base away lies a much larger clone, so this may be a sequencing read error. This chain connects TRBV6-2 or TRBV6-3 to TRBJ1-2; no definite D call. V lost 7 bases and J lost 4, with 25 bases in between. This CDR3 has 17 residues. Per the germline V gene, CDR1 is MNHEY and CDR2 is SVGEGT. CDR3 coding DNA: TGTGCCAGCAATGACGGTGGCTGCATCGGAAAGACCTATGGCTACACCTTC. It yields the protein CASNDGGCIGKTYGYTF.

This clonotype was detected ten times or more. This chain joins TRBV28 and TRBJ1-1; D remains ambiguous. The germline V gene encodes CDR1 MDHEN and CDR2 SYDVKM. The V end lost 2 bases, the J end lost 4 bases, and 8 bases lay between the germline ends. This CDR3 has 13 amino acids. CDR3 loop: CASSLGTGTEAFF. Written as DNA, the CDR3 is TGTGCCAGCAGTTTAGGTACGGGCACTGAAGCTTTCTTT.

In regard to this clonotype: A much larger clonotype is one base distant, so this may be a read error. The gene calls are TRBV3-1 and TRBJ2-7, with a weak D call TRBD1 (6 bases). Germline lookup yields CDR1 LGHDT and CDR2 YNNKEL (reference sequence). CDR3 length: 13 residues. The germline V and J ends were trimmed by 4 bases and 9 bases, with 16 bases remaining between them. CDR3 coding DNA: TGTGCCAGCAGCCTACAGGGTTTTGGCGGGCAGTACTTC. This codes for CASSLQGFGGQYF.

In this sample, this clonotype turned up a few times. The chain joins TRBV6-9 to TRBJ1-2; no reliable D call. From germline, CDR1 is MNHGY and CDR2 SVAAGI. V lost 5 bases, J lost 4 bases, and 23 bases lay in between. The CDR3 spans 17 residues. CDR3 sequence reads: CASSRDPPYGKTYGYTF. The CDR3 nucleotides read TGTGCCAGCAGTAGAGATCCGCCTTACGGAAAGACCTATGGCTACACCTTC.

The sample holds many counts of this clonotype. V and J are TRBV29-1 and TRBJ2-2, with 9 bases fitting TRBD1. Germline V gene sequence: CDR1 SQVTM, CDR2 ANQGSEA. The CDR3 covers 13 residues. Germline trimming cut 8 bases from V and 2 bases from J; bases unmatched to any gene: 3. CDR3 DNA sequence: TGCAGCACACAGGGGGCTAACACCGGGGAGCTGTTTTTT. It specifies CSTQGANTGELFF.

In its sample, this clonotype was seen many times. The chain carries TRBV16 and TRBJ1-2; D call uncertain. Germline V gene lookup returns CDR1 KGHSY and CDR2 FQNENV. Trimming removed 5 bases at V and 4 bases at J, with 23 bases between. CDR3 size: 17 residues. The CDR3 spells CASSVTWVVRKTYGYTF. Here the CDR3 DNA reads TGTGCCAGCAGCGTAACCTGGGTCGTTAGAAAGACCTATGGCTACACCTTC.

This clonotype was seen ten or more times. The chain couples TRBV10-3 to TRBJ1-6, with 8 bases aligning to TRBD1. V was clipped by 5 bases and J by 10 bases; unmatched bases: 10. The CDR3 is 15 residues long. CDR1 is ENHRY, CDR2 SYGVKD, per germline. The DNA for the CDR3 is TGTGCCATCAGTAATACAGGGGGTTTTGGATCACCCCTCCACTTT. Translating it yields CAISNTGGFGSPLHF.

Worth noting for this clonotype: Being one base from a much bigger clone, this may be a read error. CDR3 in DNA: TGTGCCAGCAGGGGACAGATCTATGGCTACACCTTC. It yields the protein CASRGQIYGYTF. The rearrangement links TRBV6-6 to TRBJ1-2; 7 bases line up with TRBD1. V shed 6 bases and J 4 bases; nucleotides not matched to a gene: 2. The CDR3 consists of 12 residues. Per the germline V gene, CDR1 is MNHNY and CDR2 is SVGAGI (reference sequence).

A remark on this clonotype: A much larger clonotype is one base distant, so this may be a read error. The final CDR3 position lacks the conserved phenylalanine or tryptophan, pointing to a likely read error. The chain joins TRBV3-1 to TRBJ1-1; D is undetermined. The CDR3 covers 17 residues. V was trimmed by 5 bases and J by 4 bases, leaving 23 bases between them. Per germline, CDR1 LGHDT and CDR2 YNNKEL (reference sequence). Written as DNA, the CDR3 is TGTGCCAGCAGCTATCTCCATCCCATTTCAATTCGCACTGAAGCTTTCCTT. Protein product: CASSYLHPISIRTEAFL.

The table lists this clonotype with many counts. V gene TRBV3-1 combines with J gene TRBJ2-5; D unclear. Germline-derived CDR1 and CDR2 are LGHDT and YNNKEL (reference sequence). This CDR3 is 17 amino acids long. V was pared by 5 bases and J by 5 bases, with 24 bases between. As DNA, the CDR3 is TGTGCCAGCAGCTTCCGAACTCCCATTTCTTTCTCTGAGACCCAGTACTTC. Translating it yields CASSFRTPISFSETQYF.

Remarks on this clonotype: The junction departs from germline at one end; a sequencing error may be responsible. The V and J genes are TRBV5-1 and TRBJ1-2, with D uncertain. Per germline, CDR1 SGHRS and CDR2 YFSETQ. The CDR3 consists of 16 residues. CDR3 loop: CVSTRLSVRKTYGYTF. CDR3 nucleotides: TGCGTCAGCACTCGATTATCGGTTCGAAAGACCTATGGCTACACCTTC. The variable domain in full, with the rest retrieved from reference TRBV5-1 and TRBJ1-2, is KAGVTQTPRYLIKTRGQQVTLSCSPISGHRSVSWYQQTPGQGLQFLFEYFSETQRNKGNFPGRFSGRQFSNSRSEMNVSTLELGDSALYLCVSTRLSVRKTYGYTFGSGTRLTVV.